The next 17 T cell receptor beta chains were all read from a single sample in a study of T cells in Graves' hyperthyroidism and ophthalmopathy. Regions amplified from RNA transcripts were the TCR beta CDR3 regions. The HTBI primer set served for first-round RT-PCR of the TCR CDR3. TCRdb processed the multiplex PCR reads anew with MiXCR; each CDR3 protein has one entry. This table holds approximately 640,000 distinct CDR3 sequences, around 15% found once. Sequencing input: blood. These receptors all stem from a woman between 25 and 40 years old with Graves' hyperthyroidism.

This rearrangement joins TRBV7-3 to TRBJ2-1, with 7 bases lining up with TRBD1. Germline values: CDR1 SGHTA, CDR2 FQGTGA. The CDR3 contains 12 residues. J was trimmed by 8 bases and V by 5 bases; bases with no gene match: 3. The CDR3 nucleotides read TGTGCCAGCAGCCAGGGGGTGCATGAGCAGTTCTTC. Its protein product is CASSQGVHEQFF.

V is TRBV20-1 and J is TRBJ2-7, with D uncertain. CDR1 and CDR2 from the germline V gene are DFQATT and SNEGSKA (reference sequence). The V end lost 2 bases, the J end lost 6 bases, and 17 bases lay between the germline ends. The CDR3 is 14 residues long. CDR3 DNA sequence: TGCAGTGCTAGATCGGCGGCCCAGAAGGTCGAGCAGTACTTC. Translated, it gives CSARSAAQKVEQYF.

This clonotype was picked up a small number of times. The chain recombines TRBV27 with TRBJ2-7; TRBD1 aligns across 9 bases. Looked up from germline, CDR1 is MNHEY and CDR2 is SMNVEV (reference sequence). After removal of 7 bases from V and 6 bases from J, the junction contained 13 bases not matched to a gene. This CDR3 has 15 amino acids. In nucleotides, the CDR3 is TGTGCCAGCACCCCACAGGGGGCTAAACCTTCCGAGCAGTACTTC. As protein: CASTPQGAKPSEQYF.

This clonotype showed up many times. The CDR3 reads CAWSPGLRNIQYF. In nucleotides, the CDR3 is TGTGCCTGGAGTCCCGGGCTGCGGAACATTCAGTACTTC. The chain combines TRBV30 with TRBJ2-4, with D hard to call. The CDR3 is made up of 13 amino acids. The germline V and J ends were trimmed by 2 bases and 7 bases, with 12 bases remaining between them. Per germline, CDR1 GTSNPN and CDR2 SVGIG (reference sequence).

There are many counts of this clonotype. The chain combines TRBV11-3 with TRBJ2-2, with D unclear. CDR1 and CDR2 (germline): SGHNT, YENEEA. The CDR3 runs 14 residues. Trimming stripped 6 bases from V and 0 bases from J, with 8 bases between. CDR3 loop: CASSSGANTGELFF. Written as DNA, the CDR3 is TGTGCCAGCAGTTCCGGCGCGAACACCGGGGAGCTGTTTTTT.

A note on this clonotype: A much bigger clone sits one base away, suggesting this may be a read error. CDR3 bases: TGTGCCAGCAGCTCGGCCGACCTAGTCGGGATTCGCGAGCAGTTCTTC. The encoded protein is CASSSADLVGIREQFF. The chain combines TRBV11-3 with TRBJ2-1; maybe TRBD2 (5 bases). This CDR3 contains 16 residues. Between the trimmed V and J ends, which lost 4 bases and 10 bases, there was a span of 23 bases. CDR1 is SGHNT, CDR2 YENEEA, per germline.

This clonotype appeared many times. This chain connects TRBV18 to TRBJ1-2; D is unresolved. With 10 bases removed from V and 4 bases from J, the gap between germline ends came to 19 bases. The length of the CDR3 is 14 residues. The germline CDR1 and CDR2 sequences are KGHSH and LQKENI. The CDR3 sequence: CATTLSGDTYGYTF. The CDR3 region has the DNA TGTGCCACCACCCTGTCAGGAGATACCTATGGCTACACCTTC.

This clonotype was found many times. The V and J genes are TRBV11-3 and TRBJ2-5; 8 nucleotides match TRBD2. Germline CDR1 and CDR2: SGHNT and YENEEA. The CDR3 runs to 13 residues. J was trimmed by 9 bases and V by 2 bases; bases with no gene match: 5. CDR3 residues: CASSLTSGWPQYF. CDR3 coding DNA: TGTGCCAGCAGCTTAACTAGCGGATGGCCCCAGTACTTC. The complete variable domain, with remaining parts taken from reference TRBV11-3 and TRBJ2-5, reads EAGVVQSPRYKIIEKKQPVAFWCNPISGHNTLYWYLQNLGQGPELLIRYENEEAVDDSQLPKDRFSAERLKGVDSTLKIQPAELGDSAVYLCASSLTSGWPQYFGPGTRLLVL.

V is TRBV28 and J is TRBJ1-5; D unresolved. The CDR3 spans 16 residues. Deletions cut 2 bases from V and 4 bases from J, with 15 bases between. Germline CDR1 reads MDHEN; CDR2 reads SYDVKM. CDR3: CASSLKGLVRNQPQHF. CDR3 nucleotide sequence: TGTGCCAGCAGTTTAAAAGGGTTAGTACGGAATCAGCCCCAGCATTTT.

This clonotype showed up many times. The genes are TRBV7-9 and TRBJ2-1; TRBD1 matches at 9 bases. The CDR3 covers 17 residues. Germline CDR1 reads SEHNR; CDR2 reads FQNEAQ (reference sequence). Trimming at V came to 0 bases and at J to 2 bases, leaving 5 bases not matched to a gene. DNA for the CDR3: TGTGCCAGCAGCTTAGCTGCCGGGACAGGGACCTACAATGAGCAGTTCTTC. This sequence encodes CASSLAAGTGTYNEQFF.

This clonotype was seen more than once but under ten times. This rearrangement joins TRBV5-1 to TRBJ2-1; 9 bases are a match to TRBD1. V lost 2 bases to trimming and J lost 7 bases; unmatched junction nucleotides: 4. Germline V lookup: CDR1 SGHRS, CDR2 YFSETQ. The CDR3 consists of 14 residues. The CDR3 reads CASSFRDRVNEQFF. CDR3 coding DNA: TGCGCCAGCAGCTTCCGGGACAGGGTAAATGAGCAGTTCTTC.

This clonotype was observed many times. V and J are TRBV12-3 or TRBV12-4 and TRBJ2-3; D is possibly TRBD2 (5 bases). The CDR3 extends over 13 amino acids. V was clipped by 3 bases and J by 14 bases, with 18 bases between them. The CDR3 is CASSFGSGLSTYF. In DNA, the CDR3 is TGTGCCAGCAGTTTCGGCAGCGGTCTAAGCACGTATTTT.

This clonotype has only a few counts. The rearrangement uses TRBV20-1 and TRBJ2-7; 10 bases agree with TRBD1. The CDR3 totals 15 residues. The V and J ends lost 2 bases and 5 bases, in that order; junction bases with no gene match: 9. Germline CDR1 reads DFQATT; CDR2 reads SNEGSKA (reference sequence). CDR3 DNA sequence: TGCAGTGCTAGATCGAGACAGGGGGCGCGCCACGAGCAGTACTTC. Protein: CSARSRQGARHEQYF.

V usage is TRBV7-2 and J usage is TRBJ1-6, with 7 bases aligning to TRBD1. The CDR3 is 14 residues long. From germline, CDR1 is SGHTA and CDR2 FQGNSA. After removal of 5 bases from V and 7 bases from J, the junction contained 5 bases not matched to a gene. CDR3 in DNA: TGTGCCAGCAGCCCCCCGGGACAGAATTCACCCCTCCACTTT. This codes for CASSPPGQNSPLHF.

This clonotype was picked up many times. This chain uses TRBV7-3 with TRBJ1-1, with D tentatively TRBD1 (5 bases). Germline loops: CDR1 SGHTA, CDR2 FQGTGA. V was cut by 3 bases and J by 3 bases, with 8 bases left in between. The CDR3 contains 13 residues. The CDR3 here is CASSFGTDTEAFF. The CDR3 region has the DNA TGTGCCAGCAGCTTCGGGACGGACACTGAAGCTTTCTTT.

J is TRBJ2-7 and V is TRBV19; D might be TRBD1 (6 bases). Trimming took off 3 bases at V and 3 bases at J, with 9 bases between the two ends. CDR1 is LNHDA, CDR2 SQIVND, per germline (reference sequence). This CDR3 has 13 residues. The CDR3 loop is CASSMAGVYEQYF. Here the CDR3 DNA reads TGTGCCAGTAGTATGGCAGGGGTCTACGAGCAGTACTTC.

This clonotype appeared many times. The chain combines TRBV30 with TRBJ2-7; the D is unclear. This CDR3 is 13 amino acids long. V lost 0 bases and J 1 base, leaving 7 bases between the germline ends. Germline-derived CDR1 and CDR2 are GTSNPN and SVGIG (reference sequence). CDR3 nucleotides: TGTGCCTGGAGTGTAGATCGATCCTACGAGCAGTACTTC. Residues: CAWSVDRSYEQYF.